A selection of T cell receptor beta chains follows, all from one sample in a study of shared T cell receptors in the human thymus. Using immunoSEQ multiplex PCR, the repertoire was profiled, and TCRdb retains in-frame clones only, with some absent. Counted here are 500,000 to 750,000 clones, around 89% occurring once; the ten biggest clones make up about 0.01%. These data also featured in a second study, about human thymus T cells.

The source material was thymocytes. These receptors all stem from a boy under two years old with a congenital heart defect. Both conserved end residues are trimmed from each CDR3. Fields, in order: J gene, clone size, V gene, CDR3 protein. Clone size is stated in some rows and not others, as once, few, many or a class when expanded.

TRBJ1-1 | . | TRBV7-9 | ASSPRTVRWVTEAF
TRBJ2-1 | . | TRBV4-3 | ASSHSLLAASNEQF
TRBJ2-3 | . | TRBV29-1 | SVEGDRGTDTQY
TRBJ1-3 | . | TRBV9 | ASSPGLGGNTIY
TRBJ2-5 | . | TRBV29-1 | SVSAFPRYQETQY
TRBJ2-1 | . | TRBV11-3 | ASSLEQGPYNEQF
TRBJ2-1 | . | TRBV7-6 | ASSLAEDRGYNEQF
TRBJ2-7 | . | TRBV6-5 | ASISPGQGHEQY
TRBJ2-7 | . | TRBV28 | ASSGTAAYEQY
TRBJ2-7 | . | TRBV18 | ASSPSSYEQY
TRBJ1-5 | few | TRBV27 | ASSLHYRAGQPQH
TRBJ2-7 | once | TRBV10-3 | ATEFRLAGDEQY
TRBJ2-1 | . | TRBV6-6 | ASSYGTASKFGQF
TRBJ2-1 | once | TRBV2 | ASIRPIGTYNEQF
TRBJ2-5 | . | TRBV2 | ASSEARRLASQTQY
TRBJ2-1 | few | TRBV6-5 | ASSQHRDRVDEQF
TRBJ2-2 | . | TRBV5-4 | ASSLRQLSGKNTGELF
TRBJ1-2 | once | TRBV5-1 | ASSPGGLYGYT
TRBJ2-3 | . | TRBV9 | ASSVDLASTDTQY
TRBJ2-1 | . | TRBV28 | ASSLFRDFYNEQF
TRBJ1-4 | . | TRBV19 | ASSADEVATKGRLF
TRBJ2-1 | . | TRBV4-1 | ASSQETSGDYNEQF
TRBJ2-1 | . | TRBV21-1 | ASSKDVGERGEQF
TRBJ1-1 | . | TRBV19 | AIRSGVNTEAF
TRBJ2-7 | . | TRBV11-2 | ASSLEDTRRESYEQY
TRBJ2-2 | . | TRBV11-2 | ASSSGTGGTGELF
TRBJ2-7 | . | TRBV7-8 | ASSLVGRGEGYEQY
TRBJ2-2 | . | TRBV29-1 | SVGIAVNSGGELF
TRBJ2-1 | . | TRBV27 | ASSFLPGTSADNEQF
TRBJ1-3 | . | TRBV5-1 | ASSSTFIHSGNTIY
TRBJ2-7 | . | TRBV5-6 | ASSPVEREPYEQY
TRBJ1-2 | . | TRBV20-1 | RPRDGD
TRBJ2-3 | . | TRBV19 | ASSPRGSGSTDTQY
TRBJ1-2 | . | TRBV11-2 | ASSLEAGTVYGYT
TRBJ2-7 | . | TRBV27 | ASSFVSSSYEQY
TRBJ1-3 | . | TRBV21-1 | ASEVWTGRVGYFAGNTIY
TRBJ2-5 | . | TRBV6-7 | ASTDRGQGPQETQY
. | . | TRBV5-1 | ASSSWGGCEQY
TRBJ1-4 | few | TRBV4-2 | ASSQRTGGPPTNEKLF
TRBJ2-1 | . | TRBV7-9 | ASSRTVTAEQF
TRBJ2-7 | . | TRBV2 | ASHLGDRGLEEQY
TRBJ2-1 | . | TRBV6-4 | ASSARERESDNEQF
TRBJ2-5 | . | TRBV5-1 | ASSLVGGREETQY
TRBJ1-2 | once | TRBV29-1 | SVAGQDYGYT
TRBJ1-4 | . | TRBV9 | ASSITPTVNEKLF
TRBJ1-2 | . | TRBV7-4 | ASSLEGPTGVGGYT
TRBJ2-1 | . | TRBV4-2 | ASSPPPGTSGRMLLSSV